Listed below are T cell receptor beta chains from one sample, sequenced in a study of sequential checkpoint blockade in melanoma. TCRdb keeps only in-frame clones here, not all; method: immunoSEQ multiplex PCR. The repertoire includes about 18,000 clones, around 63% of them detected once, and approximately 17% sits in the top ten. The sample here was CD8+ T cells sorted from blood (inferred from file names), taken from a patient given nivolumab and ipilimumab in sequence. The receptors were sampled from a human donor with melanoma. CDR3s include the opening cysteine and the closing phenylalanine or tryptophan. Fields, in order: V gene, J gene, clone size, D gene, CDR3 protein. D genes are given only for firm matches. The size of a clone is reported for some rows only, either as once, few or many, or as a class for expanded clones.

v_gene: TRBV7-3; j_gene: TRBJ2-1; abundance: few; d_gene: .; CDR3aa: CASSLVEGSYNEQFF
v_gene: TRBV11-3; j_gene: TRBJ2-2; abundance: .; d_gene: TRBD1; CDR3aa: CASSPRQGMTGELFF
v_gene: TRBV23-1; j_gene: TRBJ2-7; abundance: .; d_gene: .; CDR3aa: CASLGAESSYEQYF
v_gene: TRBV10-3; j_gene: TRBJ1-2; abundance: once; d_gene: TRBD1; CDR3aa: CAIRGDRATNYGYTF
v_gene: TRBV6-5; j_gene: TRBJ1-5; abundance: .; d_gene: .; CDR3aa: CASSPIAEYQPQHF
v_gene: TRBV2; j_gene: TRBJ1-1; abundance: few; d_gene: .; CDR3aa: CASSEVARTEAFF
v_gene: TRBV6-4; j_gene: TRBJ1-2; abundance: .; d_gene: TRBD1; CDR3aa: CATPGFRGNYGYTF
v_gene: TRBV11-1; j_gene: TRBJ2-7; abundance: .; d_gene: TRBD2; CDR3aa: CASSWEGGYEQYF
v_gene: TRBV5-1; j_gene: TRBJ1-1; abundance: .; d_gene: .; CDR3aa: CASSLSASTEAFF
v_gene: TRBV27; j_gene: TRBJ2-5; abundance: once; d_gene: TRBD2; CDR3aa: CASSVSGGAVETQYF
v_gene: TRBV4-3; j_gene: TRBJ1-2; abundance: medium-sized; d_gene: TRBD1; CDR3aa: CASSHRSGTAESTYGYTF